The 24 T cell receptor beta chains given below trace back to one sample, sequenced in a study of CD8+ T cells in alopecia areata. After isolation, RNA underwent reverse transcription to generate cDNA as the sequencing template. Libraries were prepared by immunoSEQ multiplex PCR; TCRdb keeps only in-frame clonotypes and omits some of them. The table includes about 180,000 clones, roughly 50% detected once. The treatment here: oral pan-JAK inhibitor, 5-10 mg twice daily. The sample in question was CD8+ T cells sorted from blood, obtained at week 24, from a patient treated with tofacitinib. These receptors originate from a human donor with alopecia areata.

The chain has TRBV27 and TRBJ2-2; TRBD2 agrees at 12 bases. J was trimmed by 6 bases and V by 3 bases; bases with no gene match: 5. Germline V CDR1 and CDR2: MNHEY, SMNVEV (reference sequence). The CDR3 has 16 residues. As DNA, the CDR3 is TGTGCCAGCAGTTTTTGGACTAGCGGGGTCGCCGGGGAGCTGTTTTTT. Translated, it gives CASSFWTSGVAGELFF.

There are a few counts of this clone. The chain recombines TRBV7-8 with TRBJ2-6; no clear D. This CDR3 is 16 amino acids long. The germline V gene encodes CDR1 SGHVS and CDR2 FQNEAQ. V lost 0 bases and J 0 bases, leaving 6 bases between the germline ends. The CDR3 sequence: CASSLARYSGANVLTF. The CDR3 region has the DNA TGTGCCAGCAGCTTAGCGCGCTACTCTGGGGCCAACGTCCTGACTTTC.

The chain recombines TRBV10-3 with TRBJ2-7; D is tentatively TRBD1 or TRBD2 (5 bases each). The CDR3 sequence is 12 residues long. The germline V and J ends were trimmed by 6 bases and 4 bases, with 10 bases remaining between them. Per germline, CDR1 ENHRY and CDR2 SYGVKD. The CDR3 spells CAIRGTTYEQYF. CDR3 DNA: TGTGCCATCAGGGGGACCACATACGAGCAGTACTTC.

This clone was recorded a few times. The rearrangement uses TRBV19 and TRBJ2-1; D unresolved. Germline CDR1 LNHDA, CDR2 SQIVND (reference sequence). The CDR3 has 12 residues. Between the trimmed V and J ends, which lost 3 bases and 10 bases, there was a span of 10 bases. CDR3 sequence reads: CASSIPLREQFF. CDR3 in DNA: TGTGCCAGTAGTATCCCTTTGAGAGAGCAGTTCTTC.

V usage is TRBV27 and J usage is TRBJ2-7; TRBD1 aligns across 9 bases. The J segment lost 3 bases and the V segment lost 5 bases, leaving 5 bases of the junction unmatched. Germline V lookup: CDR1 MNHEY, CDR2 SMNVEV (reference sequence). The CDR3 covers 14 residues. CDR3 in DNA: TGTGCCAGCAGTCCAACGGACAGGGGCTACGAGCAGTACTTC. Its translation: CASSPTDRGYEQYF.

The chain employs TRBV2 and TRBJ2-3, with TRBD1 matching over 8 bases. The V and J ends lost 6 bases and 4 bases, in that order; junction bases with no gene match: 9. Per germline, CDR1 SNHLY and CDR2 FYNNEI. The CDR3 runs to 15 residues. The CDR3 nucleotides are TGTGCCAGCAGCGCAGGACAGGGAGGATCAGATACGCAGTATTTT. Translated: CASSAGQGGSDTQYF.

The rearrangement joins TRBV4-3 to TRBJ1-6; perhaps TRBD1 as D (5 bases). The CDR3 is 13 residues long. CDR1 is LGHNA and CDR2 is YSLEER in the germline V gene. V was shortened by 6 bases and J by 7 bases, with 10 bases between the two germline ends. The CDR3 region is CASRAGGNSPLHF. The CDR3 bases are TGCGCCAGCAGGGCGGGGGGAAATTCACCCCTCCACTTT.

The CDR3 DNA reads TGCGCCAGCAGCCAAGATGTGGGGCCCGCCTATTATGGCTACACCTTC. Translating it yields CASSQDVGPAYYGYTF. This chain links TRBV4-3 with TRBJ1-2; D perhaps matches TRBD1 (5 bases). The CDR3 loop spans 16 amino acids. The germline V and J ends were trimmed by 0 bases and 5 bases, with 16 bases remaining between them. Germline V CDR1 and CDR2: LGHNA, YSLEER.

By share of the sample, this clone is medium-sized (0.01 to 0.1%). V gene TRBV12-5 combines with J gene TRBJ2-1; 14 bases map to TRBD2. Unmatched junction bases numbered 7, after V lost 3 bases and J lost 9 bases. This CDR3 region has 16 residues. CDR1 and CDR2 (germline): LGHNT, FRNRAP. The CDR3 here is CASGLRLAGGQSEQFF. CDR3 DNA: TGTGCTAGTGGTTTACGACTAGCGGGGGGGCAAAGTGAGCAGTTCTTC.

The table lists this clone with a count of one. The chain has TRBV5-6 and TRBJ1-1; D unresolved. Per the germline V gene, CDR1 is SGHDT and CDR2 is YYEEEE. CDR3 length equals 12 residues. Trimming took off 2 bases at V and 0 bases at J, with 2 bases between the two ends. The CDR3 DNA follows: TGTGCCAGCAGCTTCCTGAACACTGAAGCTTTCTTT. Its protein product is CASSFLNTEAFF.

The rearrangement joins TRBV11-2 to TRBJ1-2; the match to TRBD1 covers 8 bases. There are 13 residues in the CDR3. J gave up 6 bases and V 5 bases, and 5 bases lay outside the gene matches. Germline CDR1 SGHAT, CDR2 FQNNGV. For the CDR3, the DNA is TGTGCCAGCAGCCTTGACAGGGGTAATGGCTACACCTTC. Its translation: CASSLDRGNGYTF.

The chain recombines TRBV29-1 with TRBJ1-2; TRBD1 is a possible D gene (5 bases). Germline-derived CDR1 and CDR2 are SQVTM and ANQGSEA. The V gene lost 3 bases and the J gene lost 0 bases, with 20 bases spanning the gap. CDR3 length: 17 residues. This CDR3 is CSVEAPQGRAPNYGYTF. CDR3 DNA sequence: TGCAGCGTTGAGGCCCCGCAGGGAAGAGCTCCTAACTATGGCTACACCTTC.

This clone came up a few times. This chain uses TRBV6-6 with TRBJ2-2; D not resolved. The CDR3 totals 11 residues. Germline values: CDR1 MNHNY, CDR2 SVGAGI (reference sequence). V lost 8 bases and J lost 5, with 6 bases in between. The CDR3 DNA sequence: TGTGCCAGCCTTAGTACCGGGGAGCTGTTTTTT. Amino acids: CASLSTGELFF.

V and J are TRBV15 and TRBJ2-3; D perhaps matches TRBD2 (6 bases). CDR3 length: 14 amino acids. V was cut by 1 base and J by 2 bases, with 7 bases left in between. Per germline, CDR1 LNHNV and CDR2 YYDKDF (reference sequence). The DNA of the CDR3 is TGTGCCACCAGCAGAGGCGGGGACACAGATACGCAGTATTTT. The encoded protein is CATSRGGDTDTQYF.

The rearrangement uses TRBV5-6 and TRBJ1-2, with D possibly TRBD1 on 6 matching bases. Germline V lookup: CDR1 SGHDT, CDR2 YYEEEE. The CDR3 sequence is 14 residues long. Trimming took 0 bases from V and 6 from J, leaving 12 bases between them. CDR3 sequence (DNA): TGTGCCAGCAGCTTGGCAATGGACAGCAATGGCTACACCTTC. Its translation: CASSLAMDSNGYTF. The complete variable domain, with remaining parts taken from reference TRBV5-6 and TRBJ1-2, reads DAGVTQSPTHLIKTRGQQVTLRCSPKSGHDTVSWYQQALGQGPQFIFQYYEEEERQRGNFPDRFSGHQFPNYSSELNVNALLLGDSALYLCASSLAMDSNGYTFGSGTRLTVV.

This clone was observed a handful of times. The chain links TRBV13 to TRBJ1-2, with 10 bases aligning to TRBD1. The germline CDR1 and CDR2 sequences are PRHDT and FYEKMQ (reference sequence). V was clipped by 5 bases and J by 8 bases; unmatched bases: 11. This CDR3 is 15 amino acids long. This CDR3 reads CASSPLGTGETGYTF. DNA of the CDR3: TGTGCCAGCAGCCCTCTCGGGACAGGGGAAACGGGCTACACCTTC. The variable domain in full, completed from reference TRBV13 and TRBJ1-2, reads AAGVIQSPRHLIKEKRETATLKCYPIPRHDTVYWYQQGPGQDPQFLISFYEKMQSDKGSIPDRFSAQQFSDYHSELNMSSLELGDSALYFCASSPLGTGETGYTFGSGTRLTVV.

V gene TRBV5-6 combines with J gene TRBJ2-5, with 12 bases that match TRBD1. This CDR3 comprises 16 residues. V shed 4 bases and J 7 bases; nucleotides not matched to a gene: 11. From germline, CDR1 is SGHDT and CDR2 YYEEEE. CDR3 nucleotides: TGTGCCAGCAGCGACGGGACAGGGGGCACCACCGGGACCCAGTACTTC. As protein: CASSDGTGGTTGTQYF.

The gene calls are TRBV5-1 and TRBJ1-4; weak D call: TRBD1 (5 bases). CDR1 is SGHRS and CDR2 is YFSETQ in the germline V gene. The CDR3 contains 16 residues. V shed 5 bases and J shed 0 bases, with 14 bases lying between them. The DNA for the CDR3 is TGCGCCAGCAGAGGTGGGGCCAGCGCAACTAATGAAAAACTGTTTTTT. Its translation is CASRGGASATNEKLFF.

This clone was seen a few times. V gene TRBV29-1 combines with J gene TRBJ1-2; D remains ambiguous. The germline V gene has CDR1 SQVTM and CDR2 ANQGSEA. V was pared by 5 bases and J by 4 bases, with 14 bases between. The CDR3 runs to 13 residues. CDR3 amino acids: CSVQATARYGYTF. DNA for the CDR3: TGCAGCGTTCAGGCTACGGCTCGCTATGGCTACACCTTC.

In this sample, this clone turned up a few times. The chain joins TRBV28 to TRBJ2-5, with D unclear. This CDR3 has 13 residues. Germline loops: CDR1 MDHEN, CDR2 SYDVKM. The ends were cut back, 3 bases at V and 3 bases at J, with 8 bases in the middle. CDR3 sequence: CASSLVRKETQYF. DNA of the CDR3: TGTGCCAGCAGTTTGGTCAGAAAAGAGACCCAGTACTTC.

This clone was observed a handful of times. The genes are TRBV29-1 and TRBJ2-7; a weak D match, TRBD2 (6 bases). The ends were cut back, 2 bases at V and 7 bases at J, with 18 bases in the middle. The CDR3 sequence is 14 residues long. The V gene's germline CDR1 is SQVTM and CDR2 ANQGSEA. CDR3 region: CSVELAGGVEEQYF. CDR3 nucleotides: TGCAGCGTTGAATTGGCAGGCGGGGTAGAGGAGCAGTACTTC.

V usage is TRBV4-3 and J usage is TRBJ2-2; a possible D gene is TRBD2 (5 bases). This CDR3 is built from 13 residues. Germline V gene data show CDR1 as LGHNA and CDR2 as YSLEER. V lost 2 bases to trimming and J lost 5 bases, with 6 bases between them. CDR3 in DNA: TGCGCCAGCAGCCAATCGGGGACCGGGGAGCTGTTTTTT. Protein sequence: CASSQSGTGELFF.

This clone has only a few counts. V gene TRBV5-1 combines with J gene TRBJ2-5; 7 bases match TRBD1. Germline-derived CDR1 and CDR2 are SGHRS and YFSETQ. J gave up 5 bases and V 6 bases, and 10 bases lay outside the gene matches. The CDR3 has 14 residues. CDR3 protein: CASTGAGTDETQYF. The CDR3 nucleotides are TGCGCCAGCACCGGAGCCGGGACAGACGAGACCCAGTACTTC.

This clone occurred once. The chain employs TRBV10-1 and TRBJ2-3; no firm D call. V was clipped by 2 bases and J by 8 bases, with 17 bases between them. The CDR3 consists of 15 residues. The germline V gene encodes CDR1 WNHNN and CDR2 SYGVQD (reference sequence). This CDR3 is CASSESSVSLVTQYF. CDR3 coding DNA: TGCGCCAGCAGTGAGAGTTCTGTATCCCTAGTTACGCAGTATTTT.